This record concerns one T cell receptor (beta chain) sequence. This sample was included in a study of CD8 T cells in Susac syndrome. The CDR3 runs to 16 residues. Trimming took 3 bases from V and 2 from J; bases not matched to a gene: 9. The germline V gene has CDR1 SGDLS and CDR2 YYNGEE. After extraction with the RNeasy kit, about 0.5 to 1 ug of the RNA was reverse transcribed using random hexamers. Amplification of TCR beta CDR3 used immunoSEQ multiplex PCR across 54 Vbeta and 13 Jbeta. TCRdb itself ran the immunoSEQ multiplex PCR reads through MiXCR, one entry per CDR3 protein. The sample has 330,000 or so distinct CDR3 sequences, over 75% seen once.

J is TRBJ2-7 and V is TRBV9; 9 nucleotides line up with TRBD1. The sequencing sample was made of CD8+ T cells from PBMCs. The TCR sequence derives from a human donor with multiple sclerosis. Written as DNA, the CDR3 is TGTGCCAGCAGCGACCGGGTCGGGACAGGGACCTACGAGCAGTACTTC. Its protein is CASSDRVGTGTYEQYF.